This T cell receptor (beta chain) was sequenced for a study of blood T cell repertoires in COVID-19 (dated by TCRdb to 2020 to 2022). Background for the entire study: Samples covering the acute and convalescent phases of COVID-19 were provided by collaborators in the United States, Italy and Spain. Samples were obtained from the ongoing ImmuneRACE study (first 160 participants) and from over 1,000 subjects provided by 6 global collaborators. The dataset comprised deeply sampled blood TCRbeta repertoires from subjects exposed to, actively infected with, or recovered from COVID-19. Where HLA class I and class II types were available, the types were taken from metadata supplied by the sample provider, not from assay-based typing. Nearly every sample came with metadata listing a de-identified subject ID, COVID-19 status, age in years and sex. The repertoires were made available in a free public database intended to serve as a resource for research on the immune response to SARS-CoV-2. The prospective study material was composed of cDNA or gDNA derived from T cells, B-cell-depleted T cells, or PBMCs.

In the prospective study, participants were roughly 18 to 95 years old, resided in approximately 22 geographic areas of the United States, and were enrolled through a virtual design. Cohort assignment in the prospective study relied on participant-reported clinical history from a screening survey and a study questionnaire. For ImmuneRACE Cohort 3, a participant was defined as recovered based on two consecutive negative NP/OP PCR tests, clearance by a healthcare professional, or resolution of symptoms. In the prospective study, mobile phlebotomists collected whole blood, serum and a nasopharyngeal or oropharyngeal swab from each participant. Prospective study participants could optionally give additional blood draws and questionnaires over a roughly 2-month period. Blood samples from the prospective study were shipped frozen or at room temperature prior to DNA extraction. Measured from the cysteine to the phenylalanine, the CDR3 is 16 residues long. The read is trimmed to its CDR3 DNA, 48 bases read in frame from base 1. CDR1 and CDR2 are drawn from the germline V gene (reference sequence): SEHNR, FQNEAQ. Trimming accounts for 5 bases at V and 5 bases at J, while the number of junction bases matched to no gene is 13.

This clone was seen repeatedly, ten times or more. No cognate antigen has been identified for it. There are no base qualities to consult, and no much larger clone falls within one base. TCRbeta CDR3 regions were amplified from genomic DNA by means of the immunoSEQ Assay, a bias-controlled multiplex PCR. Concerning the study's data processing: The number of nucleated cells in each sample was estimated from the amplification of reference gene primers within the assay. To quantify the absolute abundance of each unique TCRbeta CDR3 rearrangement, sequence reads were collapsed and filtered. For each sample, productive Simpson clonality was calculated as the square root of Simpson's diversity index over productive rearrangements. TCRdb provides this immuneACCESS table in a form limited to in-frame rearrangements. Some clones are lacking; in checked studies, under half of them reflect an unresolved V gene, and why the rest are absent is not known. V and J calls and clone size are given by that table; D and trimming were obtained from the DNA. The sample table holds fewer than 350,000 clones, of which approximately 88% were seen once. The top ten clones comprise around 1.7% of the sample.

Broader findings and caveats from the paper: The amount of clinical and demographic metadata varied by source and participant and was provided uncurated.

The sequencing sample was made of PBMCs or T cells enriched from blood (not recorded which). The receptor was derived from a woman aged 40 to 50 who had recovered from COVID-19. The V and J segments used are TRBV7-9 and TRBJ2-5; 8 junctional bases match TRBD2. The nucleotide sequence reads as follows: TGTGCCAGCAGCCCGGGGGGGCAGGGAATTTTGGAGACCCAGTACTTC. This yields the protein CASSPGGQGILETQYF.